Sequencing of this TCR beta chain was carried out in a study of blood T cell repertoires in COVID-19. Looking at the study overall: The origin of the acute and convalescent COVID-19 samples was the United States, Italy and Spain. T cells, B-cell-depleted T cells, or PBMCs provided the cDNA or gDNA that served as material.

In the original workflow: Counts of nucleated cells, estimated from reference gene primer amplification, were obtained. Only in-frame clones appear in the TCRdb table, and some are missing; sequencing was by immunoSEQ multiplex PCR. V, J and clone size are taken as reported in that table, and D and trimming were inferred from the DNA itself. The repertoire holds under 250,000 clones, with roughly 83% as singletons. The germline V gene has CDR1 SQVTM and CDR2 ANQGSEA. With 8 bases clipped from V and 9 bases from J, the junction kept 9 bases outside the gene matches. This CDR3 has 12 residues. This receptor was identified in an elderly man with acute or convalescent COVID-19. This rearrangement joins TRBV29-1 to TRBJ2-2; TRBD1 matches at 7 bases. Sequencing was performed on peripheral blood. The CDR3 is CSTRDSARELFF. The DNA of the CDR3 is TGCAGCACCCGGGACAGCGCCAGGGAGCTGTTTTTT.